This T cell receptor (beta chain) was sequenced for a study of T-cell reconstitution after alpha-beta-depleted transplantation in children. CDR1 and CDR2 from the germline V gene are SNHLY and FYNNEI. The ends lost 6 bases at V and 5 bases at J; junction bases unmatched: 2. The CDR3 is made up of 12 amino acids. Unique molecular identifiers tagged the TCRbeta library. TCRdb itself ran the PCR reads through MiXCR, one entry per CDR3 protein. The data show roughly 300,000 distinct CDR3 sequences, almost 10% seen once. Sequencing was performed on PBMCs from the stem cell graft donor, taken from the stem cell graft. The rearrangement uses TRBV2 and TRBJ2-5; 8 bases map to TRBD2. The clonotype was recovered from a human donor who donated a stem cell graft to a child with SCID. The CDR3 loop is CASRWTSETQYF. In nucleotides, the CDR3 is TGTGCCAGCAGATGGACTAGCGAGACCCAGTACTTC.